A single sample gave rise to the 29 T cell receptor beta chains below, sequenced in a study of cytomegalovirus exposure and HLA in healthy donors. Only in-frame clones appear in the TCRdb table, and some are missing; sequencing was by immunoSEQ multiplex PCR. The sample holds 70,000 to 95,000 clones, 93% seen once. The sequenced material came from PBMCs. All receptors derive from a woman in her twenties or thirties in good health and CMV-seronegative.

This rearrangement joins TRBV10-3 to TRBJ2-3, with TRBD2 identical over 7 bases. V was clipped by 2 bases and J by 0 bases; unmatched bases: 8. Germline V gene lookup returns CDR1 ENHRY and CDR2 SYGVKD. The CDR3 has 17 residues. CDR3 nucleotide sequence: TGTGCCATCAGTGAGGCGAAGCGTAGCGGGAGCACAGATACGCAGTATTTT. Amino acids: CAISEAKRSGSTDTQYF.

CDR3 amino acids: CASSSVGRTYEQYF. The CDR3 nucleotides read TGTGCCAGTAGTAGCGTGGGGCGGACCTACGAGCAGTACTTC. The chain links TRBV19 to TRBJ2-7, with a tentative D call TRBD1 (5 bases). Trimming left V 4 bases short and J 2 bases short, with 12 bases between. The CDR3 has 14 amino acids. Germline V gene data show CDR1 as LNHDA and CDR2 as SQIVND (reference sequence).

The chain couples TRBV6-1 to TRBJ2-2, with a possible D match to TRBD2 (5 bases). V was pared by 6 bases and J by 6 bases, with 17 bases between. The CDR3 loop spans 15 amino acids. Germline lookup yields CDR1 MNHNS and CDR2 SASEGT. The CDR3 protein is CASRDVGEKAGELFF. CDR3 nucleotide sequence: TGTGCCAGCAGGGACGTGGGAGAAAAGGCCGGGGAGCTGTTTTTT.

J is TRBJ1-2 and V is TRBV2; 8 bases agree with TRBD1. The CDR3 is 13 amino acids. Germline CDR1 SNHLY, CDR2 FYNNEI. V shed 6 bases, J shed 4 bases, and the junction held 4 bases outside the gene matches. As DNA, the CDR3 is TGTGCCAGCAGGTGGGGGACAGGCTATGGCTACACCTTC. Its translation is CASRWGTGYGYTF.

The chain has TRBV18 and TRBJ1-5; no clear D gene. This CDR3 has 15 residues. V lost 2 bases and J 9 bases, leaving 17 bases between the germline ends. The V gene's germline CDR1 is KGHSH and CDR2 LQKENI. CDR3 sequence (DNA): TGTGCCAGCTCACCAACTGGCGGTTCCTTAGGGCCCCAGCATTTT. This codes for CASSPTGGSLGPQHF.

Written as DNA, the CDR3 is TGTGCCAGCAGCTTAGTTCCGGGATCCCGCGGCCCTGGGGCCAACGTCCTGACTTTC. Protein sequence: CASSLVPGSRGPGANVLTF. The chain couples TRBV7-9 to TRBJ2-6; perhaps TRBD2 as D (5 bases). The V and J ends lost 1 base and 2 bases respectively, with 18 bases between them. The CDR3 consists of 19 residues. CDR1 and CDR2 (germline): SEHNR, FQNEAQ (reference sequence).

The CDR3 loop reads CASSFIGAGYTF. The CDR3 nucleotides read TGTGCCAGCAGCTTTATAGGGGCCGGCTACACCTTC. The chain recombines TRBV7-2 with TRBJ1-2, with D maybe TRBD1 (5 bases). Germline CDR1 reads SGHTA; CDR2 reads FQGNSA. The CDR3 covers 12 residues. The V end was cut by 3 bases, the J end by 8 bases, with 10 bases between. Together with reference TRBV7-2 and TRBJ1-2, the CDR3 gives the full variable domain: GAGVSQSPSNKVTEKGKDVELRCDPISGHTALYWYRQSLGQGLEFLIYFQGNSAPDKSGLPSDRFSAERTGGSVSTLTIQRTQQEDSAVYLCASSFIGAGYTFGSGTRLTVV.

V gene TRBV27 combines with J gene TRBJ2-3; TRBD2 is a possible D gene (5 bases). Germline CDR1 is MNHEY and CDR2 is SMNVEV (reference sequence). V was cut by 3 bases and J by 4 bases, with 11 bases left in between. The CDR3 is made up of 14 amino acids. As DNA, the CDR3 is TGTGCCAGCAGTTTTGGGTCTAGCCCAGATACGCAGTATTTT. Its protein is CASSFGSSPDTQYF.

V is TRBV6-5 and J is TRBJ1-2, with 7 positions matching TRBD1. V gave up 10 bases and J gave up 3 bases; unmatched junction bases: 5. CDR1 is MNHEY, CDR2 SVGAGI, per germline. The CDR3 is 12 residues long. CDR3 sequence: CATTGIDYGYTF. The DNA of the CDR3 is TGTGCCACGACAGGGATTGACTATGGCTACACCTTC.

CDR3 nucleotide sequence: TGTGCCACAAAGGGGCCGGGCCGGTACGAGCAGTACTTC. Its translation: CATKGPGRYEQYF. The chain recombines TRBV6-5 with TRBJ2-7, with TRBD1 as a possible D gene (5 bases). Germline loops: CDR1 MNHEY, CDR2 SVGAGI. V lost 10 bases to trimming and J lost 4 bases, with 17 bases between them. The length of the CDR3 is 13 residues.

The rearrangement links TRBV11-2 to TRBJ2-7, with a tentative D call TRBD2 (7 bases). Trimming removed 7 bases from V and 2 bases from J, with 15 bases in between. The CDR3 sequence is 14 residues long. The germline V gene has CDR1 SGHAT and CDR2 FQNNGV. In DNA, the CDR3 is TGTGCCAGCAAGATAAGGGGGGGAGCCTACGAGCAGTACTTC. Translation: CASKIRGGAYEQYF.

DNA of the CDR3: TGTGCCAGCAGCTTGCAAACCTCGGCCTACGAGCAGTACTTC. It specifies CASSLQTSAYEQYF. V usage is TRBV7-9 and J usage is TRBJ2-7; D not certain. The V and J ends lost 3 bases and 2 bases respectively, with 11 bases between them. Per the germline V gene, CDR1 is SEHNR and CDR2 is FQNEAQ (reference sequence). There are 14 residues in the CDR3. The full variable domain, its missing parts supplied by reference TRBV7-9 and TRBJ2-7, is DTGVSQNPRHKITKRGQNVTFRCDPISEHNRLYWYRQTLGQGPEFLTYFQNEAQLEKSRLLSDRFSAERPKGSFSTLEIQRTEQGDSAMYLCASSLQTSAYEQYFGPGTRLTVT.

V is TRBV18 and J is TRBJ1-6; 7 bases map to TRBD1. Looked up from germline, CDR1 is KGHSH and CDR2 is LQKENI. Germline trimming cut 6 bases from V and 9 bases from J; bases unmatched to any gene: 11. This CDR3 spans 15 amino acids. Here the CDR3 reads CASSDDRELGSPLHF. In DNA, the CDR3 is TGTGCCAGCTCCGACGACAGGGAACTGGGTTCACCCCTCCACTTT.

There are a few counts of this clone. V usage is TRBV7-3 and J usage is TRBJ2-7; tentatively, D is TRBD1 (5 bases). The germline CDR1 and CDR2 sequences are SGHTA and FQGTGA. V lost 4 bases to trimming and J lost 2 bases, with 12 bases between them. The CDR3 runs 14 residues. This chain's CDR3 is CASSSSPGPYEQYF. The CDR3 bases are TGTGCCAGCAGCTCCTCGCCAGGGCCCTACGAGCAGTACTTC.

The gene calls are TRBV19 and TRBJ2-1; 7 nucleotides agree with TRBD2. This CDR3 comprises 13 residues. The V segment lost 5 bases and the J segment 10 bases; nucleotides outside the gene matches: 8. Germline V lookup: CDR1 LNHDA, CDR2 SQIVND (reference sequence). The CDR3 DNA reads as TGTGCCAGTAGTTCGGGCGGGAGAGGCGAGCAGTTCTTC. Protein product: CASSSGGRGEQFF.

The rearrangement uses TRBV9 and TRBJ1-2, with 10 bases aligning to TRBD1. Germline V gives CDR1 SGDLS, CDR2 YYNGEE. The CDR3 is 16 residues long. Trimming took 0 bases from V and 7 from J; bases not matched to a gene: 9. CDR3 region: CASSVGGRDRGRGYTF. The CDR3 DNA reads as TGTGCCAGCAGCGTAGGGGGGCGGGACAGGGGCCGTGGCTACACCTTC.

This clone showed up just a few times. The V call is TRBV15, the J call TRBJ2-7; 7 bases fit TRBD1. V trimming: 3 bases; J trimming: 2 bases; junction bases outside the gene matches: 7. The CDR3 is 15 amino acids. CDR1 LNHNV and CDR2 YYDKDF come from the germline V gene (reference sequence). The CDR3 coding sequence is TGTGCCACCAGCAGTAGGGACAGCCCTCCCTACGAGCAGTACTTC. Translated: CATSSRDSPPYEQYF.

The rearrangement joins TRBV6-6 to TRBJ2-1; TRBD2 aligns across 9 bases. Germline-derived CDR1 and CDR2 are MNHNY and SVGAGI (reference sequence). V lost 5 bases, J lost 7 bases, and 9 bases stayed unmatched. CDR3 length equals 15 residues. Here the CDR3 reads CASSTAGGYINEQFF. The CDR3 bases are TGTGCCAGCAGTACGGCGGGAGGGTATATAAATGAGCAGTTCTTC.

The J gene is TRBJ2-1, the V gene TRBV7-6; 10 bases align to TRBD1. In germline, CDR1 is SGHVS, CDR2 FNYEAQ. V trimming: 5 bases; J trimming: 9 bases; junction bases outside the gene matches: 10. This CDR3 is 15 amino acids long. The CDR3 here is CASSIGQGVDGEQFF. The DNA of the CDR3 is TGTGCCAGCAGCATCGGACAGGGGGTAGACGGTGAGCAGTTCTTC.

This sequence joins TRBV11-1 and TRBJ2-1, with 9 bases lining up with TRBD1. The V gene end was trimmed by 5 bases and the J gene end by 10 bases; junction bases not matched to a gene: 9. The CDR3 is 14 residues long. Germline CDR1 SGHAT, CDR2 FQDESV (reference sequence). CDR3 in DNA: TGTGCCAGCAGCGATCGGACAGGGGAAAAGGAGCAGTTCTTC. Translating gives CASSDRTGEKEQFF.

Only one count was recorded for this clone. The chain combines TRBV9 with TRBJ2-2; TRBD2 agrees at 13 bases. The CDR3 is made up of 18 amino acids. The junction had 6 bases not matched to a gene; V was cut back by 3 bases and J by 1 base. CDR1 is SGDLS and CDR2 is YYNGEE in the germline V gene. The CDR3 region has the DNA TGTGCCAGCAGCGCCCCATGGACTAGCGGGAGGAACACCGGGGAGCTGTTTTTT. Its protein is CASSAPWTSGRNTGELFF. The full variable domain, completed using reference TRBV9 and TRBJ2-2, is DSGVTQTPKHLITATGQRVTLRCSPRSGDLSVYWYQQSLDQGLQFLIQYYNGEERAKGNILERFSAQQFPDLHSELNLSSLELGDSALYFCASSAPWTSGRNTGELFFGEGSRLTVL.

The V gene is TRBV5-6, the J gene TRBJ1-4; tentative D call: TRBD1 (6 bases). The V end was cut by 0 bases, the J end by 2 bases, with 8 bases between. This CDR3 region has 15 residues. Germline loops: CDR1 SGHDT, CDR2 YYEEEE. The chain's CDR3 is CASSLVGATNEKLFF. The DNA for the CDR3 is TGTGCCAGCAGCTTGGTGGGGGCCACTAATGAAAAACTGTTTTTT.

This clone was observed once. The chain combines TRBV5-4 with TRBJ1-1; 10 bases fit TRBD1. The length of the CDR3 is 15 residues. The V gene's germline CDR1 is SGHNT and CDR2 YYREEE (reference sequence). V trimming: 3 bases; J trimming: 6 bases; junction bases outside the gene matches: 8. For the CDR3, the DNA is TGTGCCAGCAGCTCTGACAGGGGGCTCGGGTCTGAAGCTTTCTTT. Its translation: CASSSDRGLGSEAFF. Based on the CDR3 plus reference TRBV5-4 and TRBJ1-1, the full variable domain is ETGVTQSPTHLIKTRGQQVTLRCSSQSGHNTVSWYQQALGQGPQFIFQYYREEENGRGNFPPRFSGLQFPNYSSELNVNALELDDSALYLCASSSDRGLGSEAFFGQGTRLTVV.

The chain has TRBV4-1 and TRBJ1-1, with 9 positions matching TRBD1. Germline V gene lookup returns CDR1 MGHRA and CDR2 YSYEKL. V was pared by 10 bases and J by 0 bases, with 9 bases of the junction left unmatched. This CDR3 is 15 amino acids long. The CDR3 sequence: CATTGGLSMNTEAFF. The DNA of the CDR3 is TGCGCCACCACAGGGGGCCTTTCGATGAACACTGAAGCTTTCTTT.

This clone was picked up one time. V usage is TRBV19 and J usage is TRBJ2-1, with 12 nucleotides matching TRBD1. The CDR3 runs 15 residues. Germline V CDR1 and CDR2: LNHDA, SQIVND (reference sequence). The V gene end was trimmed by 5 bases and the J gene end by 4 bases; junction bases not matched to a gene: 3. The CDR3 spells CASSWDRGLYNEQFF. DNA for the CDR3: TGTGCCAGTAGTTGGGACAGGGGGCTATACAATGAGCAGTTCTTC.

The chain carries TRBV28 and TRBJ1-4, with D tentatively TRBD1 (5 bases). Germline assignment: CDR1 MDHEN and CDR2 SYDVKM. The length of the CDR3 is 13 residues. Trimming removed 7 bases from V and 5 bases from J, with 11 bases in between. The CDR3 DNA is TGTGCCAGCATAAGGGGCTACAATGAAAAACTGTTTTTT. This translates into CASIRGYNEKLFF.

The chain combines TRBV5-1 with TRBJ2-1; TRBD1 is a possible D gene (6 bases). V lost 4 bases and J lost 4, with 18 bases in between. Germline V CDR1 and CDR2: SGHRS, YFSETQ. CDR3 length equals 16 residues. The DNA for the CDR3 is TGCGCCAGCAGCCGATACTCCAGGACAGTATACAATGAGCAGTTCTTC. It yields the protein CASSRYSRTVYNEQFF.

The chain recombines TRBV7-2 with TRBJ1-1; D gene ambiguous. CDR1 is SGHTA, CDR2 FQGNSA, per germline. There are 12 residues in the CDR3. Trimming stripped 5 bases from V and 12 bases from J, with 16 bases between. The CDR3 nucleotides read TGTGCCAGCAGCCTCATGCCGGGGTTATCTTTCTTT. Amino acids: CASSLMPGLSFF.

This rearrangement joins TRBV7-9 to TRBJ2-7; TRBD2 matches at 13 bases. J was trimmed by 2 bases and V by 1 base; bases with no gene match: 8. Germline CDR1 reads SEHNR; CDR2 reads FQNEAQ (reference sequence). The CDR3 loop spans 18 amino acids. The CDR3, as DNA: TGTGCCAGCAGCTTAGGGACTAGCGGGGGTCTCCGCCCCTACGAGCAGTACTTC. Translating it yields CASSLGTSGGLRPYEQYF.